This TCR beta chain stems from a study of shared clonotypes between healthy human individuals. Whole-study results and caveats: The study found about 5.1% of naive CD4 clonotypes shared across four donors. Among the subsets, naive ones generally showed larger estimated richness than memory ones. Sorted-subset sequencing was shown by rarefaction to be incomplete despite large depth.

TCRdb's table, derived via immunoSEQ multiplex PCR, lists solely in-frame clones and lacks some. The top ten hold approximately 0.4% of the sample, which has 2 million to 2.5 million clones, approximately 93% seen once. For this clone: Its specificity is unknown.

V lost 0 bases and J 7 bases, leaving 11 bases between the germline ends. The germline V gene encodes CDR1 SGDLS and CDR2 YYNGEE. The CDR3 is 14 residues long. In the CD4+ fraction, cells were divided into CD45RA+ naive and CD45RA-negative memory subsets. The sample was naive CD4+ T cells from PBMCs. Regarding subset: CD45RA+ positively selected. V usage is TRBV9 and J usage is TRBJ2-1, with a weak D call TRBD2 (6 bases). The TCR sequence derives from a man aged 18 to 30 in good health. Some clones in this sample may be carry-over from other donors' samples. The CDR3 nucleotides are TGTGCCAGCAGCGTAGGCGGGACTCGGAATGAGCAGTTCTTC. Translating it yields CASSVGGTRNEQFF.